This T cell receptor beta chain was profiled in a study of blood T cell repertoires in COVID-19. This table comes from immunoSEQ multiplex PCR, and its TCRdb copy is limited to in-frame clones, with some not included. There are around 250,000 clones in the sample; about 88% occur only once, and 3.5% to 5% lies in the top ten. CDR1 is SGHDT, CDR2 YYEEEE, per germline. V was trimmed by 0 bases and J by 0 bases, leaving 9 bases between them. The CDR3 is made up of 15 amino acids. Ages ranged from roughly 18 to 100 years, with residence in 24 US areas. This clone was detected a few times. This clonotype was obtained from a young man with acute COVID-19. The sample was PBMCs or T cells enriched from blood (not recorded which). The V call is TRBV5-6, the J call TRBJ1-2; D not resolved. CDR3 region: CASSLAVGANYGYTF. Written as DNA, the CDR3 is TGTGCCAGCAGCTTGGCCGTCGGGGCTAACTATGGCTACACCTTC.